This T cell receptor (beta chain) derives from a study of T cell responses to AZD1222 COVID-19 vaccine. CDR3 length: 16 residues. Trimming removed 5 bases from V and 3 bases from J; junction bases left unmatched: 7. Germline lookup yields CDR1 SGHAT and CDR2 FQNNGV. Produced via immunoSEQ multiplex PCR; TCRdb's table is partial and in-frame only. Altogether about 84,000 clones are present, around 87% being singletons, with the ten largest covering 31%. This TCR was recovered from an adult in good health. The V call is TRBV11-2, the J call TRBJ2-6; 7 bases are a match to TRBD2. The material sequenced was peripheral blood, taken on day 0 of AZD1222 vaccination. The CDR3 DNA reads TGTGCCAGCAGCATCAGCCCTAGCGGTGGGGCCAACGTCCTGACTTTC. Translation gives CASSISPSGGANVLTF.